Listed here are 20 T cell receptor beta chains from one sample, sequenced in a study of T-cell memory formation after mild COVID-19. One entry per CDR3 protein results from TCRdb running MiXCR on the 5' RACE reads. This table has 500,000 to 550,000 distinct CDR3 sequences, about a fifth appearing once. Sequenced material: PBMCs or a T cell subset sorted from them (not recorded which). Every receptor here comes from an adult woman who had mild COVID-19 (a few samples of this study predate the infection). Cell type and time point are not known.

This clonotype was found a few times. The chain couples TRBV6-5 to TRBJ1-1, with 12 bases matching TRBD1. CDR3 length: 16 residues. Germline V lookup: CDR1 MNHEY, CDR2 SVGAGI. V dropped 2 bases and J dropped 4; count of bases not matched to a gene: 5. This CDR3 reads CASSYGGTGGGTEAFF. The CDR3 nucleotides read TGTGCCAGCAGTTACGGCGGGACAGGGGGCGGCACTGAAGCTTTCTTT.

This clonotype was observed many times. The chain is built from TRBV12-3 or TRBV12-4 and TRBJ1-1; a possible D gene is TRBD1 (6 bases). V was cut by 5 bases and J by 0 bases, with 7 bases left in between. CDR3 size: 13 residues. This chain's CDR3 is CASSGQMNTEAFF. The CDR3 DNA reads TGTGCCAGCAGTGGACAGATGAACACTGAAGCTTTCTTT.

This clonotype showed up just a few times. The chain carries TRBV28 and TRBJ2-3; D gene uncertain. Germline CDR1 MDHEN, CDR2 SYDVKM. Trimming pared 5 bases from V and 0 bases from J, leaving 15 bases between. The CDR3 has 16 residues. CDR3 sequence: CASSNPLDTSTDTQYF. The CDR3 DNA reads as TGTGCCAGCAGTAACCCCTTGGATACTAGCACAGATACGCAGTATTTT.

V usage is TRBV9 and J usage is TRBJ2-1, with 12 positions matching TRBD2. The CDR3 is 15 amino acids. V trimming: 4 bases; J trimming: 4 bases; junction bases outside the gene matches: 3. Germline CDR1 and CDR2: SGDLS and YYNGEE. CDR3 protein: CASSMGLAGYNEQFF. In DNA form, the CDR3 reads TGTGCCAGCAGCATGGGACTAGCGGGTTACAATGAGCAGTTCTTC.

This chain links TRBV15 with TRBJ2-7; possible D gene TRBD2, 7 bases. Germline lookup yields CDR1 LNHNV and CDR2 YYDKDF (reference sequence). This CDR3 comprises 14 residues. With 5 bases removed from V and 4 bases from J, the gap between germline ends came to 15 bases. Here the CDR3 DNA reads TGTGCCACCAGCGAGGGGGGGATCCTTTACGAGCAGTACTTC. Protein product: CATSEGGILYEQYF.

There are a few counts of this clonotype. V and J are TRBV7-2 and TRBJ2-1, with 7 bases fitting TRBD1. Germline V gene sequence: CDR1 SGHTA, CDR2 FQGNSA. Losses at the gene ends were 9 bases for V and 9 bases for J; bases not matched to a gene: 8. The CDR3 runs 12 residues. CDR3 region: CASPTGRGEQFF. In DNA form, the CDR3 reads TGTGCCAGTCCGACAGGGAGAGGTGAGCAGTTCTTC.

The chain links TRBV6-5 to TRBJ2-2; D possibly corresponds to TRBD2 (5 bases). CDR1 and CDR2 (germline): MNHEY, SVGAGI. V was trimmed by 2 bases and J by 7 bases, leaving 14 bases between them. The CDR3 covers 15 residues. This chain's CDR3 is CASSYALKGSGELFF. The CDR3 coding sequence is TGTGCCAGCAGTTACGCTCTCAAAGGGAGCGGGGAGCTGTTTTTT.

This clonotype has a handful of counts. This rearrangement joins TRBV5-4 to TRBJ2-1; 9 nucleotides line up with TRBD1. The CDR3 contains 14 residues. From germline, CDR1 is SGHNT and CDR2 YYREEE (reference sequence). The trim removed 4 bases at V and 10 bases at J, leaving 9 bases unmatched. DNA for the CDR3: TGTGCCAGCAGCCCCCGGGACAGGGTGCGAGAGCAGTTCTTC. It yields the protein CASSPRDRVREQFF.

This chain connects TRBV29-1 to TRBJ2-1; D might be TRBD1 (5 bases). The CDR3 is 14 residues long. Trimming cost V 1 base and J 8 bases, with 15 bases left between them. CDR1 and CDR2 (germline): SQVTM, ANQGSEA. The CDR3 here is CSVEVGHLRDEQFF. The CDR3 DNA is TGCAGCGTTGAAGTAGGACACCTCAGGGATGAGCAGTTCTTC.

The chain has TRBV20-1 and TRBJ1-2, with 7 bases aligning to TRBD1. Germline V gene lookup returns CDR1 DFQATT and CDR2 SNEGSKA (reference sequence). The trim removed 6 bases at V and 4 bases at J, leaving 14 bases unmatched. The CDR3 length is 15 residues. CDR3 residues: CSARQTGSQVYGYTF. The CDR3 nucleotides are TGCAGTGCCAGACAGACAGGGTCCCAAGTCTATGGCTACACCTTC.

The chain carries TRBV3-1 and TRBJ1-1; D call uncertain. The germline CDR1 and CDR2 sequences are LGHDT and YNNKEL (reference sequence). The CDR3 is 14 amino acids. Deletions cut 0 bases from V and 1 base from J, with 6 bases between. Here the CDR3 DNA reads TGTGCCAGCAGCCAAGATCCGGCGAACACTGAAGCTTTCTTT. Protein: CASSQDPANTEAFF.

Ten or more counts support this clonotype. CDR3 sequence: CASSYRGSYEQYF. CDR3 coding DNA: TGTGCCAGCAGCTATCGGGGCAGCTACGAGCAGTACTTC. V is TRBV7-6 and J is TRBJ2-7; D assignment may be TRBD1 or TRBD2 (5 bases each). There are 13 residues in the CDR3. V dropped 4 bases and J dropped 3 bases, with 10 bases sitting between them. Germline V gene data show CDR1 as SGHVS and CDR2 as FNYEAQ.

In this sample, this clonotype turned up a few times. The chain joins TRBV18 to TRBJ2-5, with D perhaps assigned TRBD1 or TRBD2 (5 bases each). The V gene lost 4 bases and the J gene lost 4 bases, with 16 bases spanning the gap. The CDR3 sequence is 15 residues long. CDR1 and CDR2 from the germline V gene are KGHSH and LQKENI. The CDR3 loop reads CASSLTGTRGETQYF. In nucleotides, the CDR3 is TGTGCCAGCTCACTCACCGGGACCCGGGGAGAGACCCAGTACTTC.

This chain links TRBV29-1 with TRBJ1-1; weak D call: TRBD1 (6 bases). The CDR3 runs to 15 residues. Germline-derived CDR1 and CDR2 are SQVTM and ANQGSEA. V dropped 4 bases and J dropped 1 base, with 16 bases sitting between them. CDR3 nucleotides: TGCAGCGTTGGGGGGGGGCTAGGGGGGAACACTGAAGCTTTCTTT. It translates to CSVGGGLGGNTEAFF.

There are a few counts of this clonotype. V gene TRBV11-2 combines with J gene TRBJ2-1, with D perhaps TRBD2 (5 bases). This CDR3 is built from 19 residues. The V gene's germline CDR1 is SGHAT and CDR2 FQNNGV. Trimming removed 4 bases from V and 0 bases from J, with 22 bases in between. CDR3 amino acids: CASSSRVRLGLSSYNEQFF. The CDR3 region has the DNA TGTGCCAGCAGCTCTAGGGTCCGTTTAGGACTCAGCTCCTACAATGAGCAGTTCTTC.

This chain uses TRBV7-9 with TRBJ1-2; D ambiguous. V was clipped by 5 bases and J by 5 bases, with 15 bases between them. The CDR3 has 14 amino acids. Looked up from germline, CDR1 is SEHNR and CDR2 is FQNEAQ (reference sequence). The CDR3 sequence: CASSEQVWVYGYTF. The CDR3 coding sequence is TGTGCCAGCAGCGAACAAGTATGGGTTTATGGCTACACCTTC.

The chain combines TRBV7-2 with TRBJ2-3, with TRBD2 matching over 16 bases. The V segment lost 4 bases and the J segment 4 bases; nucleotides outside the gene matches: 2. This CDR3 is built from 16 residues. In germline, CDR1 is SGHTA, CDR2 FQGNSA. CDR3 sequence (DNA): TGTGCCAGCAGCTCGGGACTAGCGGGGGGGCCAGATACGCAGTATTTT. Translating gives CASSSGLAGGPDTQYF.

This clonotype has just a few counts. The V call is TRBV5-6, the J call TRBJ1-2; tentative D call: TRBD1 (6 bases). V dropped 4 bases and J dropped 5 bases, with 12 bases sitting between them. CDR1 and CDR2 (germline): SGHDT, YYEEEE. The CDR3 spans 13 residues. The CDR3 spells CASSRTDPYGYTF. CDR3 in DNA: TGTGCCAGCAGCCGGACAGACCCTTATGGCTACACCTTC.

The rearrangement joins TRBV7-9 to TRBJ1-1, with D perhaps matching TRBD1 (5 bases). Germline V CDR1 and CDR2: SEHNR, FQNEAQ (reference sequence). The ends were cut back, 5 bases at V and 3 bases at J, with 10 bases in the middle. The CDR3 length is 13 residues. CDR3 residues: CASSTQTDTEAFF. The DNA of the CDR3 is TGTGCCAGCAGCACGCAGACAGACACTGAAGCTTTCTTT. The full variable domain, in which reference TRBV7-9 and TRBJ1-1 provide the parts outside the CDR3, is DTGVSQNPRHKITKRGQNVTFRCDPISEHNRLYWYRQTLGQGPEFLTYFQNEAQLEKSRLLSDRFSAERPKGSFSTLEIQRTEQGDSAMYLCASSTQTDTEAFFGQGTRLTVV.

This clonotype was counted a single time. The gene calls are TRBV24-1 and TRBJ2-5; 8 positions match TRBD1. CDR1 is KGHDR and CDR2 is SFDVKD in the germline V gene. The CDR3 runs to 16 residues. V lost 4 bases, J lost 7 bases, and 13 bases stayed unmatched. The CDR3 reads CATSDQGQASLGTQYF. In DNA, the CDR3 is TGTGCCACCAGTGACCAGGGACAGGCGAGTCTTGGGACCCAGTACTTC.